The 21 T cell receptor beta chains listed next were all sequenced from one sample in a study of T cells in Graves' hyperthyroidism and ophthalmopathy. TCR beta CDR3 regions were amplified from RNA transcripts. RT-PCR in the first round (using the HTBI primer set) targeted the TCR CDR3. One entry per CDR3 protein, called by TCRdb with MiXCR from the multiplex PCR reads. The table lists about 500,000 distinct CDR3 sequences, about 16% of them singletons. The sequenced sample consisted of blood. These TCRs come from a woman in her thirties with Graves' ophthalmopathy.

Many counts were recorded for this clonotype. This chain joins TRBV12-3 or TRBV12-4 and TRBJ1-6; 7 bases are a match to TRBD1. CDR3 size: 14 residues. The V segment lost 6 bases and the J segment 6 bases; nucleotides outside the gene matches: 5. CDR3 protein: CASRAGQPNSPLHF. The CDR3 DNA is TGTGCCAGCAGAGCGGGACAGCCTAATTCACCCCTCCACTTT.

This clonotype was picked up many times. The J gene is TRBJ2-5, the V gene TRBV18, with 7 positions matching TRBD1. This CDR3 is 14 amino acids long. After removal of 8 bases from V and 3 bases from J, the junction contained 9 bases not matched to a gene. Per the germline V gene, CDR1 is KGHSH and CDR2 is LQKENI. The CDR3 DNA reads as TGTGCCAGCCAAAAGACAGGGAGTGAAGAGACCCAGTACTTC. Translated, it gives CASQKTGSEETQYF.

This clonotype was counted only a few times. The V and J genes are TRBV7-3 and TRBJ2-3; 7 bases map to TRBD2. Germline CDR1 and CDR2: SGHTA and FQGTGA. V was pared by 5 bases and J by 3 bases, with 14 bases of the junction left unmatched. This CDR3 has 17 residues. CDR3 nucleotides: TGTGCCAGCAGCCCCCACCCCTGGGGCGGGAGTACAGATACGCAGTATTTT. This codes for CASSPHPWGGSTDTQYF.

This clonotype has ten or more counts. The chain employs TRBV6-5 and TRBJ2-1; D is unclear. CDR1 and CDR2 (germline): MNHEY, SVGAGI. This CDR3 is 11 amino acids long. With 0 bases removed from V and 10 bases from J, the gap between germline ends came to 4 bases. The CDR3 spells CASSYSREQFF. The DNA for the CDR3 is TGTGCCAGCAGTTACTCGAGGGAGCAGTTCTTC.

This clonotype was seen repeatedly, ten times or more. The rearrangement uses TRBV12-3 or TRBV12-4 and TRBJ2-7, with 7 bases lining up with TRBD1. The CDR3 is 13 amino acids. J lost 1 base, V lost 5 bases, and 2 bases had no gene match. The DNA for the CDR3 is TGTGCCAGCAGTCCCAGGGGGTCCTACGAGCAGTACTTC. It is translated as CASSPRGSYEQYF.

This clonotype was counted ten times or more. The chain links TRBV18 to TRBJ1-1; D remains ambiguous. The CDR3 has 16 residues. Trimming stripped 5 bases from V and 0 bases from J, with 16 bases between. CDR1 is KGHSH, CDR2 LQKENI, per germline. The CDR3 spells CASSIREVNMNTEAFF. For the CDR3, the DNA is TGTGCCAGCTCAATCCGGGAGGTGAACATGAACACTGAAGCTTTCTTT.

This clonotype was recorded a few times. The rearrangement joins TRBV20-1 to TRBJ1-1; D gene unclear. Germline V gene data show CDR1 as DFQATT and CDR2 as SNEGSKA (reference sequence). V gave up 3 bases and J gave up 3 bases, with 5 bases separating them. The CDR3 covers 11 residues. CDR3 region: CSARRDTEAFF. As DNA, the CDR3 is TGCAGTGCTAGGAGGGACACTGAAGCTTTCTTT.

This clonotype appeared once. This chain links TRBV19 with TRBJ2-3, with 11 bases lining up with TRBD2. Germline V gives CDR1 LNHDA, CDR2 SQIVND (reference sequence). The junction had 20 bases not matched to a gene; V was cut back by 9 bases and J by 3 bases. The CDR3 sequence is 19 residues long. CDR3 residues: CARVQGTSGGIDLTDTQYF. Here the CDR3 DNA reads TGTGCCAGGGTTCAGGGGACTAGCGGAGGGATCGACTTGACAGATACGCAGTATTTT.

This clonotype was seen repeatedly, ten times or more. The chain has TRBV5-1 and TRBJ2-3, with 12 bases lining up with TRBD1. V trimming: 1 base; J trimming: 7 bases; junction bases outside the gene matches: 10. CDR3 length equals 17 residues. Germline V gene sequence: CDR1 SGHRS, CDR2 YFSETQ. The CDR3 here is CASSLLNRDRGRHTQYF. CDR3 coding DNA: TGCGCCAGCAGCTTGCTCAACCGGGACAGGGGGCGTCATACGCAGTATTTT.

This clonotype was recorded many times. The chain uses TRBV7-8 and TRBJ2-7; D gene unclear. The CDR3 extends over 14 amino acids. Trimming cost V 3 bases and J 0 bases, with 9 bases left between them. Germline V gives CDR1 SGHVS, CDR2 FQNEAQ. The DNA for the CDR3 is TGTGCCAGCAGCTTTGGCAGCCACTCCTACGAGCAGTACTTC. It yields the protein CASSFGSHSYEQYF. The entire variable domain, with the rest obtained from reference TRBV7-8 and TRBJ2-7, is as follows: GAGVSQSPRYKVAKRGQDVALRCDPISGHVSLFWYQQALGQGPEFLTYFQNEAQLDKSGLPSDRFFAERPEGSVSTLKIQRTQQEDSAVYLCASSFGSHSYEQYFGPGTRLTVT.

This clonotype was seen a few times. The V gene is TRBV7-9, the J gene TRBJ2-1, with D possibly being TRBD2 (7 bases). The length of the CDR3 is 11 residues. With 9 bases removed from V and 10 bases from J, the gap between germline ends came to 13 bases. Germline lookup yields CDR1 SEHNR and CDR2 FQNEAQ (reference sequence). The CDR3 bases are TGTGCCAGTCCGCGGGGGCAAGAGCAGTTCTTC. Translation gives CASPRGQEQFF.

This clonotype was detected only a few times. The rearrangement links TRBV24-1 to TRBJ2-1, with TRBD1 matching over 12 bases. The CDR3 consists of 15 residues. The germline gives CDR1 KGHDR, CDR2 SFDVKD. The V gene end was trimmed by 4 bases and the J gene end by 8 bases; junction bases not matched to a gene: 5. CDR3 sequence: CATSDWGQGADEQFF. CDR3 nucleotides: TGTGCCACCAGTGACTGGGGACAGGGGGCCGATGAGCAGTTCTTC.

Ten or more counts support this clonotype. The chain combines TRBV28 with TRBJ1-5, with 9 bases matching TRBD1. The CDR3 loop spans 14 amino acids. The V and J ends lost 6 bases and 5 bases, in that order; junction bases with no gene match: 5. CDR1 is MDHEN and CDR2 is SYDVKM in the germline V gene. The CDR3 reads CASRSDRGDQPQHF. The CDR3 bases are TGTGCCAGCAGGTCGGACAGGGGCGATCAGCCCCAGCATTTT.

This clonotype occurred a few times. The chain employs TRBV20-1 and TRBJ2-1; TRBD1 matches 10 bases. CDR3 size: 15 residues. V was clipped by 2 bases and J by 5 bases; unmatched bases: 6. CDR1 is DFQATT, CDR2 SNEGSKA, per germline (reference sequence). The CDR3 region has the DNA TGCAGTGCTAGAACCGGACAGGGGGACAACAATGAGCAGTTCTTC. It is translated as CSARTGQGDNNEQFF.

There are a few counts of this clonotype. The CDR3 protein is CASSSFGRSNTGELFF. The CDR3 DNA sequence: TGTGCCAGCAGCTCCTTCGGGCGGTCGAACACCGGGGAGCTGTTTTTT. This chain connects TRBV7-2 to TRBJ2-2; no clear D gene. The V gene lost 4 bases and the J gene lost 0 bases, with 12 bases spanning the gap. This CDR3 is 16 amino acids long. Germline V gene lookup returns CDR1 SGHTA and CDR2 FQGNSA.

The chain joins TRBV16 to TRBJ1-1; TRBD1 matches at 11 bases. CDR3 size: 15 residues. The V gene's germline CDR1 is KGHSY and CDR2 FQNENV. The trim removed 1 base at V and 11 bases at J, leaving 9 bases unmatched. The CDR3 coding sequence is TGTGCCAGCAGCCAATTGATAGGACAGGGGGCCGGTGCTTTCTTT. This encodes CASSQLIGQGAGAFF.

This clonotype was observed many times. The chain combines TRBV20-1 with TRBJ2-3, with TRBD1 identical over 7 bases. The CDR3 length is 13 residues. Germline loops: CDR1 DFQATT, CDR2 SNEGSKA (reference sequence). V lost 6 bases, J lost 2 bases, and 5 bases stayed unmatched. The CDR3 sequence: CSAEDRATDTQYF. Here the CDR3 DNA reads TGCAGTGCGGAAGACAGGGCCACAGATACGCAGTATTTT.

This clonotype was seen repeatedly, ten times or more. The rearrangement links TRBV12-3 or TRBV12-4 to TRBJ2-7; 10 bases align to TRBD2. The CDR3 contains 15 residues. V shed 6 bases, J shed 4 bases, and the junction held 9 bases outside the gene matches. CDR3 protein: CASSPGDSGRYEQYF. DNA of the CDR3: TGTGCCAGCAGCCCCGGTGATAGCGGGAGGTACGAGCAGTACTTC.

The chain has TRBV30 and TRBJ1-2; D unclear. Trimming shortened V by 2 bases and J by 4 bases, and 26 bases separated the two germline ends. The CDR3 runs to 18 residues. Germline values: CDR1 GTSNPN, CDR2 SVGIG (reference sequence). In nucleotides, the CDR3 is TGTGCCTGGAGTACCTTTGCGGGGTCAGGCCAGAGGATCTATGGCTACACCTTC. Encoded protein: CAWSTFAGSGQRIYGYTF.

The CDR3 DNA is TGCAGTGCTAGAGTTACTAGCGGAAGAAACAATGAGCAGTTCTTC. Residues: CSARVTSGRNNEQFF. The chain couples TRBV20-1 to TRBJ2-1; 8 nucleotides match TRBD2. This CDR3 has 15 amino acids. V was clipped by 1 base and J by 5 bases; unmatched bases: 7. The V gene's germline CDR1 is DFQATT and CDR2 SNEGSKA (reference sequence).

This clonotype has only a few counts. This chain uses TRBV5-1 with TRBJ2-7; D is uncertain. The V end was cut by 4 bases, the J end by 0 bases, with 14 bases between. This CDR3 spans 15 amino acids. The germline V gene has CDR1 SGHRS and CDR2 YFSETQ. CDR3 protein: CASSPPSPVSYEQYF. In DNA form, the CDR3 reads TGCGCCAGCAGCCCTCCTTCCCCCGTCTCCTACGAGCAGTACTTC.